The rows below give T cell receptor beta chains drawn from one sample of a study of T cell responses to AZD1222 COVID-19 vaccine. The protocol was immunoSEQ multiplex PCR, while the TCRdb copy is restricted to in-frame clones and leaves out a portion. The table shows 100,000 to 150,000 clones, with over 90% occurring only once. The sample in question was peripheral blood, obtained on day 0 of AZD1222 vaccination. These TCRs come from an adult in good health. CDR3s include the opening cysteine and the closing phenylalanine or tryptophan. D genes are given only for firm matches. Not all rows give a size; the values are once, few, many and, for expanded clones, a class.

>NA|TRBD1|TRBV10-3|TRBJ2-2
TGTGCCATCAAGGGACAGGGGGCGCGGGGGAGAACCGGGGAGCTGTTTTTT
CAIKGQGARGRTGELFF
>NA|NA|TRBV6-1|TRBJ1-2
TGTGCCAGCAGTGAATGGGGGGGGGCGATCTATGGCTACACCTTC
CASSEWGGAIYGYTF
>NA|NA|TRBV21-1|TRBJ1-4
TGTGCCGCCCGGCTTATTCCCGTAGGAAAACTGTTTTTT
CAARLIPVGKLFF
>NA|NA|TRBV6-1|TRBJ1-5
TGTGCCAGCAGTGAAGGGACAGTAAGCAATCAGCCCCAGCATTTT
CASSEGTVSNQPQHF
>NA|TRBD1|TRBV18|TRBJ1-2
TGTGCCAGCTCACCCGACAGGGATAGTGGCTACACCTTC
CASSPDRDSGYTF
>NA|NA|TRBV7-2|TRBJ2-7
TGTGCCAGCACCCCCCTAATTGGGGCTAACTACGAGCAGTACTTC
CASTPLIGANYEQYF
>few|NA|TRBV18|TRBJ1-2
TGTGCCAGCTCACCCGGGGCCGAGGTTAGCTACACCTTC
CASSPGAEVSYTF
>NA|NA|TRBV9|TRBJ2-7
TGTGCCAGCAGCGTAGACCTCCTTAACGAGCAGTACTTC
CASSVDLLNEQYF
>NA|TRBD1|TRBV6-6|TRBJ1-1
TGTGCCAGCAGGCCCGCCGGGACAGGGTATACTGAAGCTTTCTTT
CASRPAGTGYTEAFF
>NA|NA|TRBV3-1/TRBV3-2|TRBJ2-1
TGTGCCAGCAGCCAAGATAGGGGTCTGAGGTTGCCCAATGAGCAGTTCTTC
CASSQDRGLRLPNEQFF
>NA|NA|TRBV7-8|TRBJ2-1
TGTGCCAGCACCAGAGAGGGTGAGCAGTTCTTC
CASTREGEQFF
>NA|NA|TRBV21-1|TRBJ1-1
TGTGCCAGCAGCAAAGATTGTCCGGGACAGGGGGCCTCAAACACTGAAGCTTTCTTT
CASSKDCPGQGASNTEAFF
>NA|NA|TRBV19|TRBJ2-3
TGTGCCAGTAGTATATCGGTAGGGGTGGCAGATACGCAGTATTTT
CASSISVGVADTQYF
>NA|NA|TRBV15|TRBJ1-1
TGTGCCACCAGCAGAGCGGGGGGGGCAGGAGGTGAAGCTTTCTTT
CATSRAGGAGGEAFF
>NA|TRBD2|TRBV11-3|TRBJ2-2
TGTGCCAGCAGCCGTACTAGACTAGCCTCGAACACCGGGGAGCTGTTTTTT
CASSRTRLASNTGELFF
>NA|TRBD2|TRBV27|TRBJ2-1
TGTGCCAGCAGAGTGCTAGCGGGAGGTGGGAATGAGCAGTTCTTC
CASRVLAGGGNEQFF
>NA|TRBD1|TRBV5-1|TRBJ1-2
TGCGCCAGCAGCTTACCGGGACAGGGGTCCGTCCCTTATGGCTACACCTTC
CASSLPGQGSVPYGYTF
>NA|NA|TRBV5-1|TRBJ1-1
TGCGCCAGCAGCTTGGAACCAGCTGACGATGAAGCTTTCTTT
CASSLEPADDEAFF
>NA|NA|TRBV4-1|TRBJ2-5
TGCGCCAGCACCCAAGGGGGGGGGCGGACTACCGAGGGCGCAGAGACCCAGTACTTC
CASTQGGGRTTEGAETQYF
>NA|NA|TRBV9|TRBJ1-5
TGTGCCAGCAGCGGCCCGGGGAACAATCAGCCCCAGCATTTT
CASSGPGNNQPQHF
>NA|NA|TRBV9|TRBJ2-1
TGTGCCAGCAGCCCGCCCCCGGACAATGAGCAGTTCTTC
CASSPPPDNEQFF
>NA|NA|TRBV19|TRBJ2-7
TGTGCCAGTAGTATACGGCGGGGAGGTGGCTACGAGCAGTACTTC
CASSIRRGGGYEQYF
>NA|NA|TRBV7-2|TRBJ1-4
TGTGCCAGCAGCCCCGAACAGTTTGCAACTAATGAAAAACTGTTTTTT
CASSPEQFATNEKLFF
>NA|NA|TRBV25-1|TRBJ1-2
TGTGCCAGCAGTGCCGCCCCGGGAACAAATGGCTACACCTTC
CASSAAPGTNGYTF
>NA|NA|TRBV2|TRBJ1-5
TGTGCCAGCAGTGGATCAACAGGGAAATATAGCAATCAGCCCCAGCATTTT
CASSGSTGKYSNQPQHF
>NA|TRBD1|TRBV7-3|TRBJ2-7
TGTGCCAGCAGCTTGACCGGGACAGGGAATGACGAGCAGTACTTC
CASSLTGTGNDEQYF
>NA|NA|TRBV7-2|TRBJ1-6
TGTGCCAGCAGCCAAGGGAGGAGTAATTCACCCCTCCACTTT
CASSQGRSNSPLHF
>NA|NA|TRBV6-5|TRBJ2-2
TGTGCCAGCAGTTACTTGCGGAACACCGGGGAGCTGTTTTTT
CASSYLRNTGELFF
>few|NA|TRBV13|TRBJ2-7
TGTGCCAGCAGCTTCGCAGGGGGGGGGACACAGCAGTACTTC
CASSFAGGGTQQYF
>NA|NA|TRBV30|TRBJ1-5
TGTGCCTGGAGTCCCAGGGACGGCAATCAGCCCCAGCATTTT
CAWSPRDGNQPQHF
>once|NA|TRBV6-2/TRBV6-3|TRBJ1-1
TGTGCCAGCAGTTACTCTGCGATCATGAACACTGAAGCTTTCTTT
CASSYSAIMNTEAFF
>NA|NA|TRBV5-8|TRBJ2-6
TGTGCCAGCAGCTTTTGGGCAGGGGCGGACGGGGCCAACGTCCTGACTTTC
CASSFWAGADGANVLTF
>NA|NA|TRBV25-1|TRBJ2-1
TGTGCCAGCATTAGGGGGGTTGAGCAGTTCTTC
CASIRGVEQFF
>NA|NA|TRBV6-5|TRBJ1-2
TGTGCCAGCAGGAAGGTAGTGTCGGAGGGCTACACCTTC
CASRKVVSEGYTF
>NA|NA|TRBV7-2|TRBJ2-7
TGTGCCAGCAGCTTAAGGATTTCTGGTCCGTACGAGCAGTACTTC
CASSLRISGPYEQYF
>NA|TRBD1|TRBV7-2|TRBJ1-5
TGTGCCAGCAGCTTTAACCGGGACAGGGGGCCCGGGAATCAGCCCCAGCATTTT
CASSFNRDRGPGNQPQHF
>NA|NA|TRBV5-6|TRBJ1-2
TGTGCCAGCAGCCCTCAGGCGGGACCCTATGGCTACACCTTC
CASSPQAGPYGYTF